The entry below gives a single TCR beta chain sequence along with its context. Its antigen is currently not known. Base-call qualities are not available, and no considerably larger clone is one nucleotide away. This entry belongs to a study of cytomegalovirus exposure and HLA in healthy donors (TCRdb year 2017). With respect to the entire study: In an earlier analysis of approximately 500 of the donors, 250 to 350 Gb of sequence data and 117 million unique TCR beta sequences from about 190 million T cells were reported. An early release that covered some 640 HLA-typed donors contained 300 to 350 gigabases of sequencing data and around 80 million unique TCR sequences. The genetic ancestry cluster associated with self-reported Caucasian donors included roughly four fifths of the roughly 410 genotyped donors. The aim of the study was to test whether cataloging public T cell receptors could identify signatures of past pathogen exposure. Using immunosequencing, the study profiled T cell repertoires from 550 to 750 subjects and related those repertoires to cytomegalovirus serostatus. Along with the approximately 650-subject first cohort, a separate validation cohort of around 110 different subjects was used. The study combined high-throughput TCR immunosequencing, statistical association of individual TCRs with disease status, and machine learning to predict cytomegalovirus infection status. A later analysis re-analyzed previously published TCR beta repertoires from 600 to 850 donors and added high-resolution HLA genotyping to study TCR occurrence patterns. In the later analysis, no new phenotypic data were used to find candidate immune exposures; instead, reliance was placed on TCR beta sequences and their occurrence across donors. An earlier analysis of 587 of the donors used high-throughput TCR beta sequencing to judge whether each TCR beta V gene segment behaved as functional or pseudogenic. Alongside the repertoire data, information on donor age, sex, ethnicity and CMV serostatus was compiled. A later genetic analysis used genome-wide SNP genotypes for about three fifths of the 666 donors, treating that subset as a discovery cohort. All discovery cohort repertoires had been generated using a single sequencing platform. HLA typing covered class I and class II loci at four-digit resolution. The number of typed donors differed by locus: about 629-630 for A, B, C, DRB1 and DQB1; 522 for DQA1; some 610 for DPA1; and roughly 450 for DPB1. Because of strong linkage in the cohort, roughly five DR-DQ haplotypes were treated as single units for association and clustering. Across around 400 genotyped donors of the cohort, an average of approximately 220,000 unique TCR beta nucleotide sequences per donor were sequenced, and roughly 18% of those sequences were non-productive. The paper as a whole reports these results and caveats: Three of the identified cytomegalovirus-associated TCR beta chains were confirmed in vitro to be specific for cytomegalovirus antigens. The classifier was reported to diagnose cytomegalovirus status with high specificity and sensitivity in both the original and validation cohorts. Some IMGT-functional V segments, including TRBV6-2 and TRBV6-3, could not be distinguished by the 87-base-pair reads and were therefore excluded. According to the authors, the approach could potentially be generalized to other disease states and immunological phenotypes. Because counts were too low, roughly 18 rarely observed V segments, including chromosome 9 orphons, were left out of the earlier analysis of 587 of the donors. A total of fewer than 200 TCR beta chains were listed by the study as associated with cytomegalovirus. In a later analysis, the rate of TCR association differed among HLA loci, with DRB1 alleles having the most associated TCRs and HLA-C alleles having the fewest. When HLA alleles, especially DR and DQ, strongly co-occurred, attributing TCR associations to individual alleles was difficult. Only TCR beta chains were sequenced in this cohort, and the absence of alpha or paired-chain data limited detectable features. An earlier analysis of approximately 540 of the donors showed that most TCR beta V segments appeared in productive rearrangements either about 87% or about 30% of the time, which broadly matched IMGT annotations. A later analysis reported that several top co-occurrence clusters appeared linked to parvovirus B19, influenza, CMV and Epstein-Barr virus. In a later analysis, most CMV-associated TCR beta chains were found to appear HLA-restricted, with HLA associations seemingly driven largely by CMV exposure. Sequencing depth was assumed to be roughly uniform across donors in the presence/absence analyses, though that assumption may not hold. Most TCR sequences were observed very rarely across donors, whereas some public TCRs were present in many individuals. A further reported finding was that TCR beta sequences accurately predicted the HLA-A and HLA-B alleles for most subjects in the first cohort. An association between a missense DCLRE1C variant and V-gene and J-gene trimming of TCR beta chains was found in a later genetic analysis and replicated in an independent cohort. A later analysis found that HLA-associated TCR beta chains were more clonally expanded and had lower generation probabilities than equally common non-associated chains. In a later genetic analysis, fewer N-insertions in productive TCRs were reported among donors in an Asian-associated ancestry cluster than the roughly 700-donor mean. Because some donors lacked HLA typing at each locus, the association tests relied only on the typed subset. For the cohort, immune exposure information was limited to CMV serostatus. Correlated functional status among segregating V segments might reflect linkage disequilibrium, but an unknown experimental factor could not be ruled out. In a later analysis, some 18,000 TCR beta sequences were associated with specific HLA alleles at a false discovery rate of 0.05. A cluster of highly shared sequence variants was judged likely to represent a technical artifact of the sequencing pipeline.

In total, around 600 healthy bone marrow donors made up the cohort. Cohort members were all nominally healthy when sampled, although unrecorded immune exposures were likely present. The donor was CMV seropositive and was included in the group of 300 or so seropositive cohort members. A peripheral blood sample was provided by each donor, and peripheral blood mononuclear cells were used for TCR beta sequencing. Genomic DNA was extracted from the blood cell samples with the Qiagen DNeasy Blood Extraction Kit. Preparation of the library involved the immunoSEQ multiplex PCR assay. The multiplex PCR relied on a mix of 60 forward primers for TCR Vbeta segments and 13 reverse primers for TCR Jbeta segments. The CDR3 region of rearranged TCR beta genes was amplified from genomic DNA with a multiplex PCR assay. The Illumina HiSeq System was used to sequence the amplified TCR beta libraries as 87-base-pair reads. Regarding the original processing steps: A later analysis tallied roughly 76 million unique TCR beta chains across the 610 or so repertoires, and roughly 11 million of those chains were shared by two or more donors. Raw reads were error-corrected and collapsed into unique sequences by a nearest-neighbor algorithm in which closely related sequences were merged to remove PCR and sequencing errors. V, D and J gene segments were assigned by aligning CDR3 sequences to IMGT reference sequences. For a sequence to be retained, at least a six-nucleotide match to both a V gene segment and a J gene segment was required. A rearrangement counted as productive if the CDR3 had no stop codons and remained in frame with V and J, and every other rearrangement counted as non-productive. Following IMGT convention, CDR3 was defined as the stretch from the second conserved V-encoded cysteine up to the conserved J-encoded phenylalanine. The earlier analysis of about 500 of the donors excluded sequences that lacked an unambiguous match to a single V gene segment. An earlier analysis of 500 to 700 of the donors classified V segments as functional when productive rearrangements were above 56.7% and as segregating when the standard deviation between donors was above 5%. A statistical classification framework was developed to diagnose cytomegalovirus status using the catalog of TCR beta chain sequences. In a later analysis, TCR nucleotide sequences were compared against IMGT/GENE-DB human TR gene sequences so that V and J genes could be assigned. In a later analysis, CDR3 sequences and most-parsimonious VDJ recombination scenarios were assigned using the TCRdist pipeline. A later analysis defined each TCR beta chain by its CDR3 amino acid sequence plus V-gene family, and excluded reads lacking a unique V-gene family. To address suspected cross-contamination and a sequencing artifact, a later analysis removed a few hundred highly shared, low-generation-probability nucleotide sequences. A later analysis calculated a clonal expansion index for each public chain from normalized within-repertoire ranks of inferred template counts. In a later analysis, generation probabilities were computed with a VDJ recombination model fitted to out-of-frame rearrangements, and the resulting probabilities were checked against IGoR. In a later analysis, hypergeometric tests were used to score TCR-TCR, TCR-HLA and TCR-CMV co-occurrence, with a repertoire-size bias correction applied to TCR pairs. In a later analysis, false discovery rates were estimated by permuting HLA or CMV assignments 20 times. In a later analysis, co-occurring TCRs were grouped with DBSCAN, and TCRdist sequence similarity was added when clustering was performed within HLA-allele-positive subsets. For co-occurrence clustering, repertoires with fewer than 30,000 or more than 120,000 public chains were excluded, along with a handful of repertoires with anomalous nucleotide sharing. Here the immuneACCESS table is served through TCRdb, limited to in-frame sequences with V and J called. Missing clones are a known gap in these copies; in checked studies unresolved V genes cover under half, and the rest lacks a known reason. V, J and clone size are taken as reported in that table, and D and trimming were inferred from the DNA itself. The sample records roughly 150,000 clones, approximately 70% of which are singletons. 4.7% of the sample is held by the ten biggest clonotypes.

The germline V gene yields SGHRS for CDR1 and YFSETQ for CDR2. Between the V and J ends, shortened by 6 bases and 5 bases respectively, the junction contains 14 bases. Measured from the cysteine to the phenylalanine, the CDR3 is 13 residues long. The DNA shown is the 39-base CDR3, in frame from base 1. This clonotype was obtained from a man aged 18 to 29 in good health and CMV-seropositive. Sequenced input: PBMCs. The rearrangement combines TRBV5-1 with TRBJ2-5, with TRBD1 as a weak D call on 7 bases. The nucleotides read TGCGCCAGCAACGGAGGGGGCTATGAGACCCAGTACTTC. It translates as CASNGGGYETQYF.